This passage covers 22 T cell receptor beta chains from one sample sequenced in a study of T cell responses to AZD1222 COVID-19 vaccine. Profiled with immunoSEQ multiplex PCR; TCRdb holds only in-frame clones, not every one. The table lists around 150,000 clones, 85% to 95% of them singletons, with 6% to 7.5% in the top ten. Material: peripheral blood, obtained 28 days after the second AZD1222 dose. These receptors were collected from an adult who received the AZD1222 COVID-19 vaccine.

The rearrangement joins TRBV5-4 to TRBJ2-7; TRBD2 matches 13 bases. V lost 4 bases, J lost 5 bases, and 9 bases stayed unmatched. This CDR3 is 16 amino acids long. Germline V CDR1 and CDR2: SGHNT, YYREEE (reference sequence). This CDR3 is CASSAGTSGVWNEQYF. The CDR3 nucleotides read TGTGCCAGCAGCGCCGGGACTAGCGGGGTGTGGAACGAGCAGTACTTC. The complete variable domain, with remaining parts taken from reference TRBV5-4 and TRBJ2-7, reads ETGVTQSPTHLIKTRGQQVTLRCSSQSGHNTVSWYQQALGQGPQFIFQYYREEENGRGNFPPRFSGLQFPNYSSELNVNALELDDSALYLCASSAGTSGVWNEQYFGPGTRLTVT.

This clone was seen only once. V usage is TRBV29-1 and J usage is TRBJ1-1; no definite D call. Germline V gives CDR1 SQVTM, CDR2 ANQGSEA. With 2 bases removed from V and 7 bases from J, the gap between germline ends came to 5 bases. This CDR3 is built from 10 residues. The CDR3 protein is CSVELSEAFF. In DNA form, the CDR3 reads TGCAGCGTTGAATTAAGTGAAGCTTTCTTT.

This clone was detected once. The chain uses TRBV6-5 and TRBJ2-7; D is tentatively TRBD1 or TRBD2 (5 bases each). Germline V gene sequence: CDR1 MNHEY, CDR2 SVGAGI. Trimming shortened V by 0 bases and J by 5 bases, and 14 bases separated the two germline ends. CDR3 size: 15 residues. In DNA form, the CDR3 reads TGTGCCAGCAGTTACTCCCGGGGTGACAGCCACGAGCAGTACTTC. Protein: CASSYSRGDSHEQYF.

This chain connects TRBV5-1 to TRBJ1-6; 8 nucleotides line up with TRBD1. The CDR3 loop spans 16 amino acids. Germline V gene sequence: CDR1 SGHRS, CDR2 YFSETQ. J was trimmed by 6 bases and V by 1 base; bases with no gene match: 6. The CDR3 region is CASSLSQGASNSPLHF. CDR3 DNA sequence: TGCGCCAGCAGCTTGAGTCAGGGGGCATCTAATTCACCCCTCCACTTT.

J is TRBJ2-3 and V is TRBV7-8; D is perhaps TRBD1 (5 bases). The CDR3 spans 16 residues. Trimming removed 2 bases at V and 2 bases at J, with 14 bases between. The germline V gene encodes CDR1 SGHVS and CDR2 FQNEAQ. CDR3 sequence reads: CASSLNQGEDTDTQYF. In nucleotides, the CDR3 is TGTGCCAGCAGCTTAAATCAGGGTGAGGACACAGATACGCAGTATTTT.

V and J are TRBV7-3 and TRBJ2-1; D assignment may be TRBD1 or TRBD2 (6 bases each). The germline V and J ends were trimmed by 4 bases and 2 bases, with 15 bases remaining between them. The CDR3 has 16 amino acids. Germline values: CDR1 SGHTA, CDR2 FQGTGA. The CDR3 coding sequence is TGTGCCAGCAGCTCCCTTCGAGGGGGGCCCTACAATGAGCAGTTCTTC. Translated, it gives CASSSLRGGPYNEQFF.

The genes are TRBV19 and TRBJ2-2; TRBD1 matches at 10 bases. With V trimmed by 7 bases and J by 4 bases, 9 bases remained unmatched. The CDR3 runs to 16 residues. CDR1 and CDR2 from the germline V gene are LNHDA and SQIVND (reference sequence). Written as DNA, the CDR3 is TGTGCCAGTACTCCCGCCGGGACAGGGGTCACCGGGGAGCTGTTTTTT. It codes for CASTPAGTGVTGELFF.

This chain joins TRBV14 and TRBJ1-1, with a tentative D call TRBD1 (5 bases). The CDR3 contains 15 residues. CDR1 is SGHDN and CDR2 is FVKESK in the germline V gene. The V end was cut by 3 bases, the J end by 5 bases, with 16 bases between. As DNA, the CDR3 is TGTGCCAGCAGCCAGCCACGGGGAGGGGAGACTGAAGCTTTCTTT. This translates into CASSQPRGGETEAFF.

This clone was observed a handful of times. The chain couples TRBV19 to TRBJ1-2; possible D gene TRBD1, 6 bases. V lost 7 bases and J 11 bases, leaving 29 bases between the germline ends. The V gene's germline CDR1 is LNHDA and CDR2 SQIVND (reference sequence). This CDR3 contains 16 residues. CDR3 residues: CASTRAGARTATGYTF. The DNA for the CDR3 is TGTGCCAGTACCAGGGCAGGGGCCCGGACTGCCACGGGGTACACCTTC.

CDR3 sequence (DNA): TGTGCCTGGAGTGTACGCGGGAGCTACAATCAGCCCCAGCATTTT. Its protein is CAWSVRGSYNQPQHF. This chain connects TRBV30 to TRBJ1-5; D unclear. Germline V gene data show CDR1 as GTSNPN and CDR2 as SVGIG (reference sequence). This CDR3 comprises 15 residues. V was pared by 0 bases and J by 3 bases, with 12 bases between.

The chain joins TRBV5-1 to TRBJ1-6, with TRBD1 matching 7 bases. CDR1 and CDR2 from the germline V gene are SGHRS and YFSETQ. The CDR3 is 19 residues long. The V segment lost 4 bases and the J segment 0 bases; nucleotides outside the gene matches: 13. In nucleotides, the CDR3 is TGCGCCAGCAGCCTTAATATACCGGGACAGAGCTCCTATAATTCACCCCTCCACTTT. The encoded protein is CASSLNIPGQSSYNSPLHF.

On this clone: The identical CDR3 is also encoded by other nucleotide sequences in the sample. The gene calls are TRBV5-1 and TRBJ2-1; 9 bases are a match to TRBD2. After removal of 3 bases from V and 5 bases from J, the junction contained 9 bases not matched to a gene. Germline loops: CDR1 SGHRS, CDR2 YFSETQ. This CDR3 spans 16 amino acids. This CDR3 reads CASSSPERGVNNEQFF. In nucleotides, the CDR3 is TGCGCCAGCAGCTCGCCCGAGCGGGGGGTGAACAATGAGCAGTTCTTC.

This clone was counted once. The V gene is TRBV18, the J gene TRBJ2-7; 8 bases line up with TRBD1. V lost 5 bases, J lost 4 bases, and 13 bases stayed unmatched. CDR1 is KGHSH and CDR2 is LQKENI in the germline V gene. The CDR3 is 16 residues long. The CDR3 loop reads CASSSPNPGTGYEQYF. Here the CDR3 DNA reads TGTGCCAGCTCATCCCCAAACCCCGGGACAGGATACGAGCAGTACTTC.

The chain couples TRBV5-1 to TRBJ1-6; 7 bases fit TRBD1. The germline V gene has CDR1 SGHRS and CDR2 YFSETQ. V shed 1 base and J 7 bases; nucleotides not matched to a gene: 11. CDR3 size: 17 residues. CDR3 loop: CASSLRPGGTVNSPLHF. The CDR3 DNA sequence: TGCGCCAGCAGCTTGCGCCCCGGAGGGACAGTAAATTCACCCCTCCACTTT.

The V gene is TRBV27, the J gene TRBJ2-2, with 9 bases that match TRBD1. V shed 5 bases and J 0 bases; nucleotides not matched to a gene: 10. This CDR3 has 18 amino acids. The germline CDR1 and CDR2 sequences are MNHEY and SMNVEV (reference sequence). CDR3 sequence: CASSPPPGTGSNTGELFF. DNA of the CDR3: TGTGCCAGCAGTCCCCCTCCCGGGACAGGGTCGAACACCGGGGAGCTGTTTTTT.

The chain uses TRBV7-9 and TRBJ1-5; D may be TRBD1 (6 bases). In germline, CDR1 is SEHNR, CDR2 FQNEAQ (reference sequence). The CDR3 consists of 14 residues. Trimming took 5 bases from V and 8 from J, leaving 16 bases between them. The CDR3 is CASSPVGGREPQHF. As DNA, the CDR3 is TGTGCCAGCAGCCCGGTGGGGGGGCGCGAGCCCCAGCATTTT.

This chain connects TRBV7-9 to TRBJ1-1; D possibly corresponds to TRBD1 (6 bases). CDR1 and CDR2 (germline): SEHNR, FQNEAQ (reference sequence). The V end lost 4 bases, the J end lost 11 bases, and 14 bases lay between the germline ends. The CDR3 runs to 12 residues. The DNA of the CDR3 is TGTGCCAGCAGCTATAACTCAGGGGCGGCTTTCTTT. This encodes CASSYNSGAAFF.

The chain combines TRBV28 with TRBJ2-3; no clear D gene. CDR3 size: 12 residues. Looked up from germline, CDR1 is MDHEN and CDR2 is SYDVKM. Trimming left V 7 bases short and J 3 bases short, with 8 bases between. The CDR3 DNA reads as TGTGCCAGCAACCAGCAGACAGATACGCAGTATTTT. This encodes CASNQQTDTQYF.

Only one count was recorded for this clone. V and J are TRBV6-5 and TRBJ2-3; no clear D. Germline values: CDR1 MNHEY, CDR2 SVGAGI. The CDR3 covers 16 residues. V lost 0 bases, J lost 0 bases, and 10 bases lay in between. As DNA, the CDR3 is TGTGCCAGCAGTTACTCCGGAACATGGAGCACAGATACGCAGTATTTT. This sequence encodes CASSYSGTWSTDTQYF.

The J gene is TRBJ2-7, the V gene TRBV4-1; a weak D match, TRBD1 (6 bases). V lost 1 base and J lost 3, with 13 bases in between. Per germline, CDR1 MGHRA and CDR2 YSYEKL. This CDR3 has 15 amino acids. The CDR3 DNA follows: TGCGCCAGCAGCCAAGCATTTCAGGGGCTCTACGAGCAGTACTTC. It codes for CASSQAFQGLYEQYF.

The sample holds a few counts of this clone. The chain carries TRBV20-1 and TRBJ2-5; D call uncertain. The germline V gene encodes CDR1 DFQATT and CDR2 SNEGSKA (reference sequence). The CDR3 runs to 10 residues. V lost 6 bases, J lost 2 bases, and 4 bases lay in between. CDR3 DNA: TGCAGTGCCAAGCAAGAGACCCAGTACTTC. The encoded protein is CSAKQETQYF.

V gene TRBV5-8 combines with J gene TRBJ1-2; 9 nucleotides agree with TRBD1. This CDR3 has 15 residues. J was trimmed by 11 bases and V by 4 bases; bases with no gene match: 15. The germline V gene has CDR1 SGHTS and CDR2 YDEGEE. The CDR3 DNA is TGTGCCAGCAGCCGAAGGGACAGGGAACTACATGTATACACCTTC. Its translation is CASSRRDRELHVYTF.